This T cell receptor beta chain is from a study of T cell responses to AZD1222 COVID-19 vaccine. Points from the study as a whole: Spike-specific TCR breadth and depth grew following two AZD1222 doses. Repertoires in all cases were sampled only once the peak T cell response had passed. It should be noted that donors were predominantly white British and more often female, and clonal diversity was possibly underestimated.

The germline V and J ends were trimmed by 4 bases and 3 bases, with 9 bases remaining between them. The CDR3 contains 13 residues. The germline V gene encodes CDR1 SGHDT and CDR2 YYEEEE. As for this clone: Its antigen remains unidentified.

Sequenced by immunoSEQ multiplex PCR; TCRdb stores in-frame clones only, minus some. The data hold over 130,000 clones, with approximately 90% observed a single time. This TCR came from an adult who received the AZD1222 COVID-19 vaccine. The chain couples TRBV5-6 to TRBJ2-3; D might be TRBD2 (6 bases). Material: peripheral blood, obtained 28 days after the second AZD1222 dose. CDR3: CASSLAGTDTQYF. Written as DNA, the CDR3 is TGTGCCAGCAGCCTGGCGGGGACAGATACGCAGTATTTT. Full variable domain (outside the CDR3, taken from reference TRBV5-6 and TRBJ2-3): DAGVTQSPTHLIKTRGQQVTLRCSPKSGHDTVSWYQQALGQGPQFIFQYYEEEERQRGNFPDRFSGHQFPNYSSELNVNALLLGDSALYLCASSLAGTDTQYFGPGTRLTVL.